What follows are 32 T cell receptor beta chains derived from one specimen sequenced in a study of CD8+ T cells in alopecia areata. Following RNA extraction, reverse transcription yielded cDNA that acted as the sequencing template. Sequencing was performed with immunoSEQ multiplex PCR; in TCRdb, only in-frame clones are kept and a portion is missing. The sample gives 150,000 or so clones, roughly 62% of which show up once; about 6.8% is in the top ten. This specimen consisted of CD4+ T cells sorted from blood, obtained at week 0. The receptors stem from a human donor with alopecia areata.

The chain has TRBV30 and TRBJ1-2; 7 bases match TRBD1. V dropped 1 base and J dropped 7; count of bases not matched to a gene: 9. The CDR3 length is 14 residues. Germline V gene sequence: CDR1 GTSNPN, CDR2 SVGIG (reference sequence). The CDR3, as DNA: TGTGCCTGGAGTGGGGACAGTTTTTTTGGTGGCTACACCTTC. Amino acid sequence: CAWSGDSFFGGYTF.

This chain joins TRBV19 and TRBJ2-1, with 9 nucleotides matching TRBD2. V dropped 4 bases and J dropped 3; count of bases not matched to a gene: 13. Germline V gene data show CDR1 as LNHDA and CDR2 as SQIVND (reference sequence). The CDR3 loop spans 18 amino acids. The CDR3 reads CASSKGISGGQFYNEQFF. The CDR3 region has the DNA TGTGCCAGTAGTAAGGGGATTAGCGGGGGACAGTTCTACAATGAGCAGTTCTTC.

This clone is a singleton in its sample. This chain links TRBV4-3 with TRBJ1-6, with a possible D match to TRBD1 (5 bases). Germline V gene sequence: CDR1 LGHNA, CDR2 YSLEER. This CDR3 spans 16 amino acids. Trimming stripped 0 bases from V and 12 bases from J, with 18 bases between. The DNA of the CDR3 is TGCGCCAGCAGCCAAGATTGGGACGCAGTTACGGGACCCCTCCACTTT. It encodes CASSQDWDAVTGPLHF.

The rearrangement uses TRBV30 and TRBJ2-3; 9 nucleotides align to TRBD2. V lost 2 bases, J lost 4 bases, and 13 bases stayed unmatched. The CDR3 extends over 17 amino acids. Germline V lookup: CDR1 GTSNPN, CDR2 SVGIG (reference sequence). The CDR3 sequence is CAWSHGSPSGDPDTQYF. CDR3 DNA: TGTGCCTGGAGTCACGGGTCCCCTAGCGGGGACCCAGATACGCAGTATTTT.

This clone turned up a few times. This chain connects TRBV7-2 to TRBJ2-1; D unresolved. The V end was cut by 5 bases, the J end by 9 bases, with 8 bases between. This CDR3 region has 11 residues. Germline CDR1 SGHTA, CDR2 FQGNSA. The CDR3 nucleotides are TGTGCCAGCAGCCCCGCATTTGAGCAGTTCTTC. Translating it yields CASSPAFEQFF.

This clone was seen only a few times. The V and J genes are TRBV9 and TRBJ1-1; TRBD1 aligns across 11 bases. J gave up 6 bases and V 4 bases, and 14 bases lay outside the gene matches. This CDR3 has 17 residues. Germline V lookup: CDR1 SGDLS, CDR2 YYNGEE. The DNA for the CDR3 is TGTGCCAGCAGCCCGAGGACAGGGGGCCCCCGGGACGCTGAAGCTTTCTTT. Translation gives CASSPRTGGPRDAEAFF.

This chain uses TRBV29-1 with TRBJ2-7, with TRBD1 matching over 9 bases. Germline V gene data show CDR1 as SQVTM and CDR2 as ANQGSEA. V lost 0 bases to trimming and J lost 1 base; unmatched junction nucleotides: 7. This CDR3 contains 16 residues. Written as DNA, the CDR3 is TGCAGCGTTGAAGATCGGAGGGGGACAGGGTCCTACGAGCAGTACTTC. Protein: CSVEDRRGTGSYEQYF.

There are a few counts of this clone. The V call is TRBV7-2, the J call TRBJ1-2; D is unclear. The CDR3 runs to 14 residues. V gave up 4 bases and J gave up 2 bases, with 11 bases separating them. Germline V lookup: CDR1 SGHTA, CDR2 FQGNSA. Here the CDR3 DNA reads TGTGCCAGCAGCTCCGACGCGGGGAACTATGGCTACACCTTC. This translates into CASSSDAGNYGYTF.

About this clone: Compared with germline, one end of the junction differs, possibly owing to a read error. V is TRBV29-1 and J is TRBJ2-6; tentative D call: TRBD1 (6 bases). The CDR3 contains 9 residues. Germline values: CDR1 SQVTM, CDR2 ANQGSEA. The CDR3 here is CSASPGHFF. The CDR3 bases are TGCAGCGCAAGTCCGGGACACTTTTTC.

This chain joins TRBV5-1 and TRBJ1-4; D is undetermined. V was pared by 0 bases and J by 3 bases, with 6 bases between. From germline, CDR1 is SGHRS and CDR2 YFSETQ. This CDR3 is 14 amino acids long. CDR3 coding DNA: TGCGCCAGCAGCTTGGAAGCTTCTAATGAAAAACTGTTTTTT. Translated, it gives CASSLEASNEKLFF.

In its sample, this clone was seen once. J is TRBJ1-6 and V is TRBV5-1; D unclear. Germline V gene data show CDR1 as SGHRS and CDR2 as YFSETQ. V gave up 0 bases and J gave up 2 bases, with 9 bases separating them. This CDR3 is built from 16 residues. The CDR3 nucleotides are TGCGCCAGCAGCTTGGTTCCGGGAACCTATAATTCACCCCTCCACTTT. Translated, it gives CASSLVPGTYNSPLHF.

The chain couples TRBV2 to TRBJ2-6; D is ambiguous. The ends were cut back, 6 bases at V and 0 bases at J, with 18 bases in the middle. This CDR3 is 18 amino acids long. Per the germline V gene, CDR1 is SNHLY and CDR2 is FYNNEI. DNA of the CDR3: TGTGCCAGCAGCCCCATCGTGGGCCGAAGCTCTGGGGCCAACGTCCTGACTTTC. Translated, it gives CASSPIVGRSSGANVLTF.

The CDR3 sequence is CSVLLWGGNQPQHF. CDR3 bases: TGCAGCGTCCTGCTTTGGGGGGGCAATCAGCCCCAGCATTTT. The rearrangement uses TRBV29-1 and TRBJ1-5; possible D gene TRBD1, 5 bases. This CDR3 spans 14 amino acids. Deletions cut 6 bases from V and 2 bases from J, with 14 bases between. Germline V gene sequence: CDR1 SQVTM, CDR2 ANQGSEA.

The J gene is TRBJ1-2, the V gene TRBV30, with D possibly TRBD1 on 6 matching bases. Trimming cost V 0 bases and J 0 bases, with 20 bases left between them. This CDR3 comprises 18 residues. CDR1 is GTSNPN and CDR2 is SVGIG in the germline V gene (reference sequence). CDR3 residues: CAWSVTSRWGPTNYGYTF. Written as DNA, the CDR3 is TGTGCCTGGAGTGTAACGAGCAGGTGGGGGCCAACTAACTATGGCTACACCTTC. The variable domain in full, completed from reference TRBV30 and TRBJ1-2, reads SQTIHQWPATLVQPVGSPLSLECTVEGTSNPNLYWYRQAAGRGLQLLFYSVGIGQISSEVPQNLSASRPQDRQFILSSKKLLLSDSGFYLCAWSVTSRWGPTNYGYTFGSGTRLTVV.

The chain is built from TRBV29-1 and TRBJ1-1; the match to TRBD1 covers 10 bases. The junction had 9 bases not matched to a gene; V was cut back by 6 bases and J by 11 bases. Germline V gene lookup returns CDR1 SQVTM and CDR2 ANQGSEA. The CDR3 runs to 12 residues. Here the CDR3 reads CSVQPGQGHAFF. The CDR3 DNA reads TGCAGCGTGCAACCGGGACAGGGGCACGCTTTCTTT.

The chain's CDR3 is CSALTGDTDTQYF. The CDR3 nucleotides read TGCAGCGCCTTGACGGGTGACACAGATACGCAGTATTTT. The rearrangement links TRBV29-1 to TRBJ2-3; D not resolved. In germline, CDR1 is SQVTM, CDR2 ANQGSEA. This CDR3 has 13 amino acids. Trimming removed 7 bases from V and 2 bases from J, with 13 bases in between.

V is TRBV11-1 and J is TRBJ2-1; TRBD2 might be the D (6 bases). V lost 2 bases, J lost 0 bases, and 8 bases lay in between. In germline, CDR1 is SGHAT, CDR2 FQDESV (reference sequence). The CDR3 has 15 residues. CDR3 DNA: TGTGCCAGCAGCTTAAGACTAGACTCCTACAATGAGCAGTTCTTC. It encodes CASSLRLDSYNEQFF.

The V and J genes are TRBV4-1 and TRBJ2-1; TRBD2 matches at 13 bases. Losses at the gene ends were 0 bases for V and 14 bases for J; bases not matched to a gene: 4. This CDR3 is built from 14 residues. Per germline, CDR1 MGHRA and CDR2 YSYEKL. The CDR3 reads CASSQDQTSGGKFF. CDR3 nucleotide sequence: TGCGCCAGCAGCCAAGATCAGACTAGCGGGGGGAAGTTCTTC.

CDR3 coding DNA: TGCAGCGTTGAGGGGGGACGGAATGAGCAGTTCTTC. It translates to CSVEGGRNEQFF. This chain links TRBV29-1 with TRBJ2-1; D may be TRBD2 (6 bases). Germline-derived CDR1 and CDR2 are SQVTM and ANQGSEA. Trimming stripped 3 bases from V and 7 bases from J, with 10 bases between. CDR3 size: 12 residues.

Only a few counts were recorded for this clone. The rearrangement joins TRBV29-1 to TRBJ2-5; D may correspond to TRBD1 or TRBD2 (5 bases each). Per the germline V gene, CDR1 is SQVTM and CDR2 is ANQGSEA. Trimming took 5 bases from V and 2 from J, leaving 12 bases between them. The CDR3 length is 13 residues. CDR3 loop: CSVLRGLQETQYF. CDR3 coding DNA: TGCAGCGTTCTCCGGGGCTTACAAGAGACCCAGTACTTC.

The genes are TRBV29-1 and TRBJ1-2, with D possibly being TRBD1 (6 bases). The germline CDR1 and CDR2 sequences are SQVTM and ANQGSEA. Trimming pared 4 bases from V and 8 bases from J, leaving 20 bases between. The CDR3 is 14 residues long. CDR3 protein: CSVGGRDRQGGYTF. The CDR3 DNA is TGCAGCGTTGGGGGCCGGGACCGCCAGGGGGGCTACACCTTC.

The J gene is TRBJ2-1, the V gene TRBV5-6; 7 bases are shared with TRBD2. V lost 3 bases and J lost 16; bases outside the gene matches: 7. The CDR3 contains 11 residues. Germline V gene sequence: CDR1 SGHDT, CDR2 YYEEEE. The CDR3, as DNA: TGTGCCAGCAGCTCCCGGACTAGAAAATTCTTC. Protein sequence: CASSSRTRKFF.

The CDR3 is CAWLPGTLLGGELFF. The CDR3 DNA sequence: TGTGCCTGGCTCCCCGGGACGCTCCTTGGGGGGGAGCTGTTTTTT. This chain uses TRBV30 with TRBJ2-2; possibly TRBD1 or TRBD2 for D (5 bases each). The germline V and J ends were trimmed by 5 bases and 8 bases, with 21 bases remaining between them. This CDR3 is 15 amino acids long. Germline-derived CDR1 and CDR2 are GTSNPN and SVGIG (reference sequence).

This chain joins TRBV5-1 and TRBJ2-5; D possibly corresponds to TRBD2 (6 bases). The germline V and J ends were trimmed by 4 bases and 4 bases, with 17 bases remaining between them. The CDR3 runs to 15 residues. The germline V gene has CDR1 SGHRS and CDR2 YFSETQ. The CDR3 here is CASSLGTGRRETQYF. The DNA of the CDR3 is TGCGCCAGCAGCCTTGGGACTGGGAGACGAGAGACCCAGTACTTC.

This clone has just a few counts. Other DNA variants within this sample encode the same CDR3. The genes are TRBV10-3 and TRBJ2-3, with a possible D match to TRBD1 (5 bases). From germline, CDR1 is ENHRY and CDR2 SYGVKD. The CDR3 is 13 amino acids. Trimming cost V 4 bases and J 0 bases, with 5 bases left between them. The CDR3 nucleotides read TGTGCCATCAGTGGGACAAGCACAGATACGCAGTATTTT. Protein product: CAISGTSTDTQYF.

In this sample, this clone turned up many times. The chain has TRBV7-2 and TRBJ1-6; D unclear. Germline V lookup: CDR1 SGHTA, CDR2 FQGNSA. This CDR3 is 12 amino acids long. V lost 2 bases and J 7 bases, leaving 3 bases between the germline ends. This CDR3 is CASSLTNSPLHF. For the CDR3, the DNA is TGTGCCAGCAGCTTAACGAATTCACCCCTCCACTTT. The complete variable domain, with remaining parts taken from reference TRBV7-2 and TRBJ1-6, reads GAGVSQSPSNKVTEKGKDVELRCDPISGHTALYWYRQSLGQGLEFLIYFQGNSAPDKSGLPSDRFSAERTGGSVSTLTIQRTQQEDSAVYLCASSLTNSPLHFGNGTRLTVT.

The chain carries TRBV6-5 and TRBJ2-7; the D gene is possibly TRBD2 (6 bases). Germline V gene data show CDR1 as MNHEY and CDR2 as SVGAGI. Trimming cost V 2 bases and J 7 bases, with 18 bases left between them. This CDR3 has 15 amino acids. DNA for the CDR3: TGTGCCAGCAGTTACGGGACTCTCCTGGGAGGAGAGCAGTACTTC. Translation gives CASSYGTLLGGEQYF.

This clone was detected a few times. The V gene is TRBV7-2, the J gene TRBJ1-1, with 7 positions matching TRBD1. The germline CDR1 and CDR2 sequences are SGHTA and FQGNSA. The CDR3 contains 14 residues. The V gene end was trimmed by 5 bases and the J gene end by 7 bases; junction bases not matched to a gene: 10. The CDR3 spells CASSRRQGQGEAFF. CDR3 nucleotide sequence: TGTGCCAGCAGCCGACGACAGGGCCAAGGTGAAGCTTTCTTT.

The gene calls are TRBV5-6 and TRBJ2-7; TRBD2 might be the D (6 bases). Germline values: CDR1 SGHDT, CDR2 YYEEEE. V lost 7 bases and J lost 3, with 11 bases in between. The CDR3 consists of 12 residues. The CDR3 sequence is CASGGSGYEQYF. In DNA form, the CDR3 reads TGTGCCAGCGGGGGTAGCGGCTACGAGCAGTACTTC.

This clone was detected only a few times. The chain combines TRBV7-2 with TRBJ2-2; 7 nucleotides line up with TRBD2. The CDR3 covers 14 residues. The V gene end was trimmed by 6 bases and the J gene end by 4 bases; junction bases not matched to a gene: 5. Germline assignment: CDR1 SGHTA and CDR2 FQGNSA. The CDR3 nucleotides are TGTGCCAGCAGGCGCGGGGGTCCCACCGGGGAGCTGTTTTTT. The encoded protein is CASRRGGPTGELFF. The whole variable domain, remainder taken from reference TRBV7-2 and TRBJ2-2, is GAGVSQSPSNKVTEKGKDVELRCDPISGHTALYWYRQSLGQGLEFLIYFQGNSAPDKSGLPSDRFSAERTGGSVSTLTIQRTQQEDSAVYLCASRRGGPTGELFFGEGSRLTVL.

This clone was detected once. CDR3 nucleotide sequence: TGTGCCAGCAGCGCGGGGACAGGAACCTATGGCTACACCTTC. Residues: CASSAGTGTYGYTF. The chain carries TRBV9 and TRBJ1-2; 8 nucleotides match TRBD1. CDR3 length: 14 amino acids. CDR1 and CDR2 from the germline V gene are SGDLS and YYNGEE. The trim removed 3 bases at V and 4 bases at J, leaving 5 bases unmatched.

This clone was seen a few times. The rearrangement joins TRBV14 to TRBJ2-2, with 7 bases lining up with TRBD1. V shed 3 bases, J shed 6 bases, and the junction held 10 bases outside the gene matches. Germline values: CDR1 SGHDN, CDR2 FVKESK. The CDR3 totals 16 residues. As DNA, the CDR3 is TGTGCCAGCAGCCATCGATTGGGGACAGACGCCGGGGAGCTGTTTTTT. The encoded protein is CASSHRLGTDAGELFF. Together with reference TRBV14 and TRBJ2-2, the CDR3 gives the full variable domain: EAGVTQFPSHSVIEKGQTVTLRCDPISGHDNLYWYRRVMGKEIKFLLHFVKESKQDESGMPNNRFLAERTGGTYSTLKVQPAELEDSGVYFCASSHRLGTDAGELFFGEGSRLTVL.